These T cell receptor beta chains were read from a single sample in a study of T cells in Graves' hyperthyroidism and ophthalmopathy. TCRdb itself ran the multiplex PCR reads through MiXCR, one entry per CDR3 protein. The sample lists some 550,000 distinct CDR3 sequences; less than 25% were seen once. Sequenced input: blood. These receptors were collected from a man between 18 and 29 years old with Graves' hyperthyroidism. The CDR3 runs from the conserved cysteine through the conserved F or W. The D gene is left open where the match is weak. Some rows have no size entry. The others give once, few or many, or a class for an expanded clone.

J gene: TRBJ2-5; D gene: TRBD1; V gene: TRBV29-1; clone size: NA; CDR3 DNA: TGCAGCGTCGCCATCGGACAGGTACAAGAGACCCAGTACTTC; CDR3 protein: CSVAIGQVQETQYF
J gene: TRBJ2-7; D gene: NA; V gene: TRBV3-1; clone size: few; CDR3 DNA: TGTGCCAGCAGCCAAATCAGGGGTCTGAACGAGCAGTACTTC; CDR3 protein: CASSQIRGLNEQYF
J gene: TRBJ2-7; D gene: NA; V gene: TRBV11-2; clone size: NA; CDR3 DNA: TGTGCCAGCAGCTTTGACGCAGGATCCTACGAGCAGTACTTC; CDR3 protein: CASSFDAGSYEQYF
J gene: TRBJ1-3; D gene: NA; V gene: TRBV10-3; clone size: many; CDR3 DNA: TGTGCCATCACTAGGGACGGCGGAAACACCATATATTTT; CDR3 protein: CAITRDGGNTIYF
J gene: TRBJ2-5; D gene: TRBD2; V gene: TRBV7-9; clone size: many; CDR3 DNA: TGTGCCAGCAGCCTTGGTGGACTAGCGGTTCAAGAGACCCAGTACTTC; CDR3 protein: CASSLGGLAVQETQYF
J gene: TRBJ1-2; D gene: NA; V gene: TRBV20-1; clone size: many; CDR3 DNA: TGCAGTGCTAGAGGACGCTTGGGGCATAGTGGCTACACCTTC; CDR3 protein: CSARGRLGHSGYTF
J gene: TRBJ2-5; D gene: TRBD1; V gene: TRBV20-1; clone size: once; CDR3 DNA: TGCAGTGCTAGAGGGTCGGACAGGCAAGAGACCCAGTACTTC; CDR3 protein: CSARGSDRQETQYF
J gene: TRBJ2-7; D gene: NA; V gene: TRBV20-1; clone size: many; CDR3 DNA: TGCAGTGCTGAACCTGACAGGATCTCCTACGAGCAGTACTTC; CDR3 protein: CSAEPDRISYEQYF
J gene: TRBJ2-7; D gene: TRBD2; V gene: TRBV6-1; clone size: NA; CDR3 DNA: TGTGCCAGCAGAACCCCGAGGACTAGCGGAGACATCTACGAGCAGTACTTC; CDR3 protein: CASRTPRTSGDIYEQYF
J gene: TRBJ1-1; D gene: NA; V gene: TRBV12-3/TRBV12-4; clone size: many; CDR3 DNA: TGTGCCAGCAGCAGTAGCGGGGTTGAAGCTTTCTTT; CDR3 protein: CASSSSGVEAFF
J gene: TRBJ1-2; D gene: TRBD1; V gene: TRBV29-1; clone size: many; CDR3 DNA: TGCAGCGCGGGACAGTCAGGGGATGGCTACACCTTC; CDR3 protein: CSAGQSGDGYTF
J gene: TRBJ2-7; D gene: TRBD1; V gene: TRBV28; clone size: NA; CDR3 DNA: TGTGCCAGCACCGGACAGGCAATCTACGAGCAGTACTTC; CDR3 protein: CASTGQAIYEQYF
J gene: TRBJ2-2; D gene: TRBD1; V gene: TRBV28; clone size: NA; CDR3 DNA: TGTGCCAGCAGGGGACAGGGGCATTTCGGGGAGCTGTTTTTT; CDR3 protein: CASRGQGHFGELFF
J gene: TRBJ1-5; D gene: TRBD1; V gene: TRBV6-1; clone size: NA; CDR3 DNA: TGTGCCAGCAGCGGAGAAGACAGGGGAAGCAATCAGCCCCAGCATTTT; CDR3 protein: CASSGEDRGSNQPQHF
J gene: TRBJ1-5; D gene: NA; V gene: TRBV18; clone size: few; CDR3 DNA: TGTGCCAGCTCACCTCGGAGGGTCGAAGATCAGCCCCAGCATTTT; CDR3 protein: CASSPRRVEDQPQHF
J gene: TRBJ1-2; D gene: TRBD1; V gene: TRBV19; clone size: NA; CDR3 DNA: TGTGCCAGTAGTATCCCAGGGGGTGACTATGGCTACACCTTC; CDR3 protein: CASSIPGGDYGYTF
J gene: TRBJ1-6; D gene: TRBD1; V gene: TRBV2; clone size: NA; CDR3 DNA: TGTGCCAGCAACGCCGGGACAGGGGATGTTAATTCACCCCTCCACTTT; CDR3 protein: CASNAGTGDVNSPLHF
J gene: TRBJ1-1; D gene: NA; V gene: TRBV6-2/TRBV6-3; clone size: many; CDR3 DNA: TGTGCCAGCAGTTACCGCGATCTACAAGCTTTCTTT; CDR3 protein: CASSYRDLQAFF
J gene: TRBJ1-6; D gene: TRBD1; V gene: TRBV12-3/TRBV12-4; clone size: NA; CDR3 DNA: TGTGCCAGCAGTGGGACAGGAGGTGTTAATTCACCCCTCCACTTT; CDR3 protein: CASSGTGGVNSPLHF
J gene: TRBJ2-5; D gene: NA; V gene: TRBV5-1; clone size: NA; CDR3 DNA: TGCGCCAGCAGCTTGGCCGTGGGGGCCCACGGCCAAGAGACCCAGTACTTC; CDR3 protein: CASSLAVGAHGQETQYF
J gene: TRBJ2-7; D gene: TRBD1; V gene: TRBV11-2; clone size: few; CDR3 DNA: TGTGCCAGCAGCACCGACAGGGGGCCCCTCTACGAGCAGTACTTC; CDR3 protein: CASSTDRGPLYEQYF
J gene: TRBJ2-2; D gene: TRBD2; V gene: TRBV2; clone size: many; CDR3 DNA: TGTGCCAGCAAGGAGAGCGGGGGGGCCTACACCGGGGAGCTGTTTTTT; CDR3 protein: CASKESGGAYTGELFF
J gene: TRBJ2-7; D gene: NA; V gene: TRBV6-1; clone size: many; CDR3 DNA: TGTGCCAGCAGTGCCAGGGGCATTAACGAGCAGTACTTC; CDR3 protein: CASSARGINEQYF
J gene: TRBJ2-7; D gene: NA; V gene: TRBV5-1; clone size: many; CDR3 DNA: TGCGCCAGCAGCCTACTGGAAGGGAACTACGAGCAGTACTTC; CDR3 protein: CASSLLEGNYEQYF
J gene: TRBJ1-1; D gene: NA; V gene: TRBV3-1; clone size: many; CDR3 DNA: TGTGCCAGCAGCCAAGATTTAGGGGTGAACACTGAAGCTTTCTTT; CDR3 protein: CASSQDLGVNTEAFF
J gene: TRBJ2-2; D gene: NA; V gene: TRBV3-1; clone size: NA; CDR3 DNA: TGTGCCAGCACCCGGGACAACGGGGAGCTGTTTTTT; CDR3 protein: CASTRDNGELFF
J gene: TRBJ1-1; D gene: NA; V gene: TRBV12-5; clone size: many; CDR3 DNA: TGTGCTAGTGGTTTGGCAACGGGACATCCGAGCACTGAAGCTTTCTTT; CDR3 protein: CASGLATGHPSTEAFF
J gene: TRBJ2-2; D gene: TRBD2; V gene: TRBV7-3; clone size: few; CDR3 DNA: TGTGCCAGCAGCCGACTAGCGGGTGGGGAGCTGTTTTTT; CDR3 protein: CASSRLAGGELFF
J gene: TRBJ1-6; D gene: NA; V gene: TRBV12-3/TRBV12-4; clone size: NA; CDR3 DNA: TGTGCCAGCAGTTTCCGTGCCGCCCGTGGGGGATCACCCCTCCACTTT; CDR3 protein: CASSFRAARGGSPLHF
J gene: TRBJ1-1; D gene: NA; V gene: TRBV24-1; clone size: NA; CDR3 DNA: TGTGCCACCAGTGGAGGGGTGAACACTGAAGCTTTCTTT; CDR3 protein: CATSGGVNTEAFF
J gene: TRBJ1-2; D gene: NA; V gene: TRBV20-1; clone size: many; CDR3 DNA: TGCAGTGCTTCTACACCGCCGGACGGGCCTAACTATGGCTACACCTTC; CDR3 protein: CSASTPPDGPNYGYTF
J gene: TRBJ1-2; D gene: NA; V gene: TRBV12-3/TRBV12-4; clone size: NA; CDR3 DNA: TGTTCCAGCACAGACAGTTCTAACTATGGCTACACCTTC; CDR3 protein: CSSTDSSNYGYTF
J gene: TRBJ1-6; D gene: TRBD1; V gene: TRBV28; clone size: NA; CDR3 DNA: TGTGCCAGCAGTACTGGACAGGGCGACTATAATTCACCCCTCCACTTT; CDR3 protein: CASSTGQGDYNSPLHF
J gene: TRBJ2-7; D gene: NA; V gene: TRBV20-1; clone size: few; CDR3 DNA: TGCAGTACTTTAACCCCAGGGTATGTCTTCTACGAGCAGTACTTC; CDR3 protein: CSTLTPGYVFYEQYF
J gene: TRBJ2-5; D gene: TRBD1; V gene: TRBV11-1; clone size: NA; CDR3 DNA: TGTGCCAGCAGCCCGGACAGGGGATGGGAGACCCAGTACTTC; CDR3 protein: CASSPDRGWETQYF
J gene: TRBJ1-1; D gene: TRBD1; V gene: TRBV5-1; clone size: many; CDR3 DNA: TGCGCCAGCAGCGCCAGGGACAGGGGGAGCACTGAAGCTTTCTTT; CDR3 protein: CASSARDRGSTEAFF